The clone carrying this TCR beta chain was recorded at least ten times. Its target is unknown. The data are from a study of metastatic and nonmetastatic thyroid tumors. Study-wide background: Repertoire comparisons spanned blood and tumor or nodule tissue from malignant and benign thyroid patients. General study results and limits: It was reported that TCR beta diversity was significantly higher in malignant thyroid tumors than benign nodules, in blood and tumor.

How the authors handled the data: A distant-metastasis classifier for papillary thyroid cancer was built using CDR3 differences across clinicopathological groups. TCRdb reprocessed the PCR reads using MiXCR. TCRdb's processing, not the study's, gives the V and J calls here. The data show roughly 15,000 clones, roughly 20% seen once. This CDR3 region has 13 residues. Trimming removed 5 bases from V and 5 bases from J, with 10 bases in between. The germline V gene encodes CDR1 SGHAT and CDR2 FQNNGV. No patient had received any treatment before thyroid surgery. The chain is built from TRBV11-2 and TRBJ2-1, with no clear D. The material sequenced was blood. The receptor was derived from a female donor with papillary thyroid cancer or a benign thyroid nodule (not recorded which). Some clones in this sample may be carry-over from other donors' samples. CDR3 amino acids: CASSRGWNNEQFF. The CDR3 bases are TGTGCCAGCAGCCGTGGCTGGAACAATGAGCAGTTCTTC.